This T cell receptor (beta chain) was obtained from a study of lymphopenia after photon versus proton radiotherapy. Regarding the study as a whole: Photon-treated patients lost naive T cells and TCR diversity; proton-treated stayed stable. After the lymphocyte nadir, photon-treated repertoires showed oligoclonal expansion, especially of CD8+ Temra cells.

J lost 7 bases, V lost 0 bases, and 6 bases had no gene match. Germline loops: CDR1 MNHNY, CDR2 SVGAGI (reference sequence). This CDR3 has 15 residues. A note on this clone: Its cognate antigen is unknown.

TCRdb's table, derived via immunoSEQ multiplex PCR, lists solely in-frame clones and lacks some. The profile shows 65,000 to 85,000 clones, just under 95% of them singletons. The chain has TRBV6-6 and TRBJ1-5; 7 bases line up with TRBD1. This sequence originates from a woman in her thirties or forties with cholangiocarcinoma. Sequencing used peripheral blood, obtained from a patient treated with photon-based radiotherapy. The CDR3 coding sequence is TGTGCCAGCAGTTACTCGGGCAGGGGGGACCAGCCCCAGCATTTT. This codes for CASSYSGRGDQPQHF.